Given below is one T cell receptor beta chain in context. TCRdb processed the RT-PCR reads anew with MiXCR; each CDR3 protein has one entry. The repertoire holds around 500,000 distinct CDR3 sequences, with roughly 9.8% as singletons. The data were taken from a study of response to subunit inactivated influenza vaccine. V lost 3 bases to trimming and J lost 4 bases; unmatched junction nucleotides: 4. The CDR3 runs 16 residues. Germline assignment: CDR1 LGHNA and CDR2 YSLEER. The receptor was isolated from a man over 45 who received an inactivated influenza vaccine. V is TRBV4-3 and J is TRBJ2-3; 13 positions match TRBD2. The material sequenced was PBMCs from blood, taken roughly 6 weeks after vaccination. For the CDR3, the DNA is TGCGCCAGCAGCCAGTCCGGGACTAGCGGGGCAGATACGCAGTATTTT. Residues: CASSQSGTSGADTQYF.